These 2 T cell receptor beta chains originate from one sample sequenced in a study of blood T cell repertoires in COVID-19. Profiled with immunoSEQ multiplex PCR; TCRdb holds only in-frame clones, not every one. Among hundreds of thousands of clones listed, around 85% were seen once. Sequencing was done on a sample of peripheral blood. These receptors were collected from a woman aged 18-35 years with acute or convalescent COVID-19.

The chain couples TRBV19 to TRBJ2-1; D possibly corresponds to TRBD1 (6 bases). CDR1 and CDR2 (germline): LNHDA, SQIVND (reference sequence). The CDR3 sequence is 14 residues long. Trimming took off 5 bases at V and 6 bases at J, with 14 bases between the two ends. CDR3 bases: TGTGCCAGTAGTGCCCGCAAGGGGGTCAATGAGCAGTTCTTC. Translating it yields CASSARKGVNEQFF.

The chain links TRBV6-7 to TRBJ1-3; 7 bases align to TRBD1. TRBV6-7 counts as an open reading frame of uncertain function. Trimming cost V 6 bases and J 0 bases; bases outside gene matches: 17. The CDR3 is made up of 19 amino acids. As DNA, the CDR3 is TGTGCCAGCAGAAACGGACAGGTAATTTCAGACGGCTCTGGAAACACCATATATTTT. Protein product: CASRNGQVISDGSGNTIYF.